The 16 T cell receptor beta chains given below trace back to one sample, sequenced in a study of T cells after posttransplantation cyclophosphamide. Control samples came 1 year after myeloablative marrow transplants with methotrexate plus calcineurin inhibitor. Repertoires were generated with immunoSEQ multiplex PCR, while TCRdb's copy carries only in-frame clones and drops some. Among about 16,000 clones listed, 85% were seen once. This specimen was PBMCs, taken after allogeneic stem cell transplant with calcineurin inhibitor and methotrexate. Receptors were obtained from a female patient between 18 and 30 years old who received an allogeneic stem cell transplant from an unrelated donor, was CMV-positive, and had acute and chronic GVHD. The graft donor may account for some of the T cells.

This chain joins TRBV7-2 and TRBJ2-2; D may be TRBD2 (7 bases). This CDR3 is 16 amino acids long. Per germline, CDR1 SGHTA and CDR2 FQGNSA. V lost 0 bases and J 4 bases, leaving 12 bases between the germline ends. The CDR3 region has the DNA TGTGCCAGCAGCTTAGCAGGGGGGGTTATCACCGGGGAGCTGTTTTTT. Amino acid sequence: CASSLAGGVITGELFF.

This chain uses TRBV6-1 with TRBJ2-2, with 8 bases matching TRBD2. The length of the CDR3 is 15 residues. Unmatched junction bases numbered 5, after V lost 7 bases and J lost 1 base. Looked up from germline, CDR1 is MNHNS and CDR2 is SASEGT. Here the CDR3 DNA reads TGTGCCAGCATCCTGGGACTAGTGAACACCGGGGAGCTGTTTTTT. Protein sequence: CASILGLVNTGELFF.

The chain recombines TRBV7-2 with TRBJ2-4; weak D call: TRBD2 (7 bases). Germline values: CDR1 SGHTA, CDR2 FQGNSA. V gave up 5 bases and J gave up 7 bases, with 21 bases separating them. The CDR3 runs to 16 residues. The CDR3 region is CASSGHRGGRRNIQYF. DNA of the CDR3: TGTGCCAGCAGCGGACATAGGGGGGGACGGCGTAACATTCAGTACTTC.

The V gene is TRBV6-1, the J gene TRBJ1-5; TRBD1 matches at 12 bases. Trimming took 6 bases from V and 6 from J; bases not matched to a gene: 0. The CDR3 runs to 13 residues. Per the germline V gene, CDR1 is MNHNS and CDR2 is SASEGT. The CDR3: CASRGQGAQPQHF. DNA for the CDR3: TGTGCCAGCAGGGGACAGGGGGCTCAGCCCCAGCATTTT.

This clone was seen once. The V gene is TRBV4-2, the J gene TRBJ2-7, with TRBD2 identical over 12 bases. Losses at the gene ends were 1 base for V and 2 bases for J; bases not matched to a gene: 3. The CDR3 spans 16 residues. Germline V lookup: CDR1 LGHNA, CDR2 YNFKEQ. This CDR3 is CASSQALAGGTYEQYF. CDR3 in DNA: TGTGCCAGCAGCCAAGCACTAGCGGGAGGAACCTACGAGCAGTACTTC.

The rearrangement links TRBV28 to TRBJ2-5; D may be TRBD2 (6 bases). The tail of the sequence fits TRBJ2-7 better, so the J call may be wrong. Germline V gene data show CDR1 as MDHEN and CDR2 as SYDVKM. There are 14 residues in the CDR3. The CDR3, as DNA: TGTGCCAGCAGCCCAGACGGGAGCTCCTACGAGCAGTACTTC. It is translated as CASSPDGSSYEQYF.

The rearrangement links TRBV5-4 to TRBJ2-1; the D gene is possibly TRBD1 (6 bases). Germline V gene sequence: CDR1 SGHNT, CDR2 YYREEE (reference sequence). CDR3 size: 16 residues. Deletions cut 0 bases from V and 7 bases from J, with 17 bases between. The CDR3 is CASSLATGPLINEQFF. CDR3 in DNA: TGTGCCAGCAGCTTGGCGACAGGCCCCCTTATTAATGAGCAGTTCTTC.

The genes are TRBV6-5 and TRBJ1-6; the match to TRBD1 covers 7 bases. CDR3 length equals 14 residues. Trimming at V came to 6 bases and at J to 8 bases, leaving 7 bases not matched to a gene. The germline gives CDR1 MNHEY, CDR2 SVGAGI. CDR3 DNA sequence: TGTGCCAGCAGCCTTACAGGGGACCATTCACCCCTCCACTTT. Its protein product is CASSLTGDHSPLHF.

CDR3 protein: CASSIVAANTGELFF. The CDR3 region has the DNA TGTGCCAGTAGTATAGTGGCAGCGAACACCGGGGAGCTGTTTTTT. This sequence joins TRBV19 and TRBJ2-2; D not certain. The CDR3 covers 15 residues. Germline V gene data show CDR1 as LNHDA and CDR2 as SQIVND (reference sequence). Trimming cost V 1 base and J 0 bases, with 6 bases left between them.

The chain carries TRBV5-4 and TRBJ2-5; 14 bases line up with TRBD2. Germline assignment: CDR1 SGHNT and CDR2 YYREEE (reference sequence). V shed 3 bases, J shed 5 bases, and the junction held 6 bases outside the gene matches. The CDR3 has 16 residues. The CDR3 is CASSWGTSGSQETQYF. In nucleotides, the CDR3 is TGTGCCAGCAGCTGGGGGACTAGCGGGAGTCAGGAGACCCAGTACTTC.

CDR3 sequence (DNA): TGTGCCAGCAGTTTATTGACGGGACTAGCGGGAGCTGATGAGCAGTTCTTC. Translated, it gives CASSLLTGLAGADEQFF. V gene TRBV28 combines with J gene TRBJ2-1, with 14 nucleotides matching TRBD2. Germline V gene data show CDR1 as MDHEN and CDR2 as SYDVKM. V trimming: 1 base; J trimming: 8 bases; junction bases outside the gene matches: 7. This CDR3 spans 17 amino acids.

V gene TRBV19 combines with J gene TRBJ2-1; weak D call: TRBD1 (6 bases). The V end lost 1 base, the J end lost 4 bases, and 11 bases lay between the germline ends. Germline V gives CDR1 LNHDA, CDR2 SQIVND (reference sequence). The CDR3 is 15 residues long. CDR3 loop: CASSIAIQGYNEQFF. Written as DNA, the CDR3 is TGTGCCAGTAGTATAGCCATCCAGGGGTACAATGAGCAGTTCTTC.

The chain joins TRBV7-9 to TRBJ1-5, with D possibly matching TRBD1 (6 bases). The CDR3 extends over 13 amino acids. The ends were cut back, 5 bases at V and 4 bases at J, with 9 bases in the middle. From germline, CDR1 is SEHNR and CDR2 FQNEAQ (reference sequence). The chain's CDR3 is CASSTQGNQPQHF. CDR3 coding DNA: TGTGCCAGCAGCACACAGGGTAATCAGCCCCAGCATTTT.

This chain joins TRBV5-1 and TRBJ2-7; 14 bases agree with TRBD2. V shed 1 base and J 6 bases; nucleotides not matched to a gene: 15. CDR1 is SGHRS and CDR2 is YFSETQ in the germline V gene. This CDR3 has 19 amino acids. The CDR3 DNA follows: TGCGCCAGCAGCTTGAGGTCTCCGGGACTAGCGGGAGCGGGGGTCGAGCAGTACTTC. It specifies CASSLRSPGLAGAGVEQYF.

V is TRBV19 and J is TRBJ1-1; 9 bases agree with TRBD1. There are 16 residues in the CDR3. V was clipped by 1 base and J by 4 bases; unmatched bases: 7. From germline, CDR1 is LNHDA and CDR2 SQIVND (reference sequence). CDR3 DNA sequence: TGTGCCAGTAGTATAGGTCTTACAGGGGGCGGCACTGAAGCTTTCTTT. It translates to CASSIGLTGGGTEAFF.

The chain uses TRBV19 and TRBJ1-2; a weak D match, TRBD1 (6 bases). Germline V gives CDR1 LNHDA, CDR2 SQIVND (reference sequence). The length of the CDR3 is 12 residues. The V and J ends lost 6 bases and 4 bases respectively, with 9 bases between them. The chain's CDR3 is CASRGQLYGYTF. The CDR3 DNA reads TGTGCCAGTAGAGGACAGCTCTATGGCTACACCTTC.